One sample yielded the 18 T cell receptor beta chains listed below, sequenced in a study of patients and donors after allogeneic stem cell transplantation. TCRdb passed the RT-PCR reads through MiXCR, listing each CDR3 protein once. The data show approximately 170,000 distinct CDR3 sequences, about 24% seen once. Sequencing was performed on blood, either unsorted or a sorted T cell fraction (not recorded which). These receptors came from a human donor who was either an allogeneic HSCT recipient or a stem cell or donor lymphocyte infusion donor (not recorded which). It is not recorded whose cells these are; they may come from a transplant donor.

The rearrangement links TRBV6-5 to TRBJ1-6; TRBD1 is a possible D gene (5 bases). The germline V gene has CDR1 MNHEY and CDR2 SVGAGI. The CDR3 has 14 residues. The V end lost 7 bases, the J end lost 7 bases, and 14 bases lay between the germline ends. In nucleotides, the CDR3 is TGTGCCAGCAATCCGGGACTAACAAATTCACCCCTCCACTTT. Translating it yields CASNPGLTNSPLHF.

This clonotype was seen many times. The rearrangement links TRBV5-1 to TRBJ1-2; D is uncertain. Looked up from germline, CDR1 is SGHRS and CDR2 is YFSETQ. The V and J ends lost 3 bases and 8 bases respectively, with 14 bases between them. The CDR3 contains 13 residues. The CDR3 nucleotides are TGCGCCAGCAGCTCCTTGGACGGCAGGGGCTACACCTTC. Translation: CASSSLDGRGYTF.

The rearrangement joins TRBV20-1 to TRBJ2-3; 8 positions agree with TRBD1. Germline CDR1 DFQATT, CDR2 SNEGSKA (reference sequence). The CDR3 is 14 amino acids. V was pared by 6 bases and J by 4 bases, with 9 bases of the junction left unmatched. The chain's CDR3 is CSAPSATGADTQYF. The CDR3 DNA sequence: TGCAGTGCCCCCTCGGCGACAGGGGCAGATACGCAGTATTTT.

The gene calls are TRBV20-1 and TRBJ2-7; 7 positions match TRBD2. Germline CDR1 reads DFQATT; CDR2 reads SNEGSKA (reference sequence). The CDR3 spans 15 residues. With 3 bases clipped from V and 6 bases from J, the junction kept 14 bases outside the gene matches. CDR3 loop: CSASPPPGGASEQYF. CDR3 nucleotides: TGCAGTGCTAGCCCCCCGCCGGGAGGTGCTAGCGAGCAGTACTTC.

This chain connects TRBV20-1 to TRBJ2-1, with D possibly being TRBD2 (5 bases). Looked up from germline, CDR1 is DFQATT and CDR2 is SNEGSKA (reference sequence). The V gene lost 3 bases and the J gene lost 8 bases, with 11 bases spanning the gap. This CDR3 spans 12 amino acids. The CDR3, as DNA: TGCAGTGCTAGCTACCTAGCTGATGAGCAGTTCTTC. It encodes CSASYLADEQFF.

The genes are TRBV15 and TRBJ1-2; 8 positions agree with TRBD1. There are 16 residues in the CDR3. Germline values: CDR1 LNHNV, CDR2 YYDKDF (reference sequence). The junction had 9 bases not matched to a gene; V was cut back by 2 bases and J by 4 bases. This CDR3 is CATSRPGQEEGYGYTF. Written as DNA, the CDR3 is TGTGCCACCAGCAGACCGGGACAGGAAGAGGGCTATGGCTACACCTTC.

About this clonotype: The germline gene is not matched at one end of the junction; a read error may be the cause. The V and J genes are TRBV7-7 and TRBJ2-3, with TRBD1 matching over 7 bases. The CDR3 sequence is 15 residues long. Germline lookup yields CDR1 SSHAT and CDR2 FNYEAQ (reference sequence). The DNA for the CDR3 is TGTGCTAGCAGCCAGGGGGATTTGAGCACAGATACGCAGTATTTT. Translation: CASSQGDLSTDTQYF.

The chain has TRBV4-1 and TRBJ2-7; D is undetermined. The CDR3 runs to 15 residues. Per the germline V gene, CDR1 is MGHRA and CDR2 is YSYEKL. V shed 2 bases and J shed 0 bases, with 11 bases lying between them. This CDR3 is CASSQTAGNSYEQYF. The CDR3 DNA is TGCGCCAGCAGCCAAACCGCTGGAAACTCCTACGAGCAGTACTTC.

The chain's CDR3 is CASSQYRVGYQPQHF. In DNA form, the CDR3 reads TGTGCCAGCTCACAGTACCGGGTCGGCTATCAGCCCCAGCATTTT. This chain uses TRBV18 with TRBJ1-5; D remains ambiguous. V was clipped by 4 bases and J by 5 bases, with 15 bases between them. There are 15 residues in the CDR3. Germline CDR1 is KGHSH and CDR2 is LQKENI.

This clonotype was seen repeatedly, ten times or more. This rearrangement joins TRBV12-3 or TRBV12-4 to TRBJ1-1, with D perhaps matching TRBD1 (6 bases). Between the trimmed V and J ends, which lost 5 bases and 4 bases, there was a span of 11 bases. The CDR3 covers 13 residues. As DNA, the CDR3 is TGTGCCAGCAGTGGCACAGGGTTCACTGAAGCTTTCTTT. This gives the protein CASSGTGFTEAFF.

This clonotype was detected many times. This chain uses TRBV27 with TRBJ1-2; D not certain. Germline CDR1 is MNHEY and CDR2 is SMNVEV (reference sequence). Deletions cut 1 base from V and 1 base from J, with 10 bases between. The CDR3 is 15 residues long. The CDR3 DNA reads as TGTGCCAGCAGTTTATTAGGGATTCATAACTATGGCTACACCTTC. It is translated as CASSLLGIHNYGYTF.

The chain is built from TRBV12-3 or TRBV12-4 and TRBJ2-7; perhaps TRBD1 as D (5 bases). CDR3 length: 14 residues. The V gene lost 2 bases and the J gene lost 2 bases, with 10 bases spanning the gap. The CDR3 nucleotides read TGTGCCAGCAGTTTATTGGACAAGACCTACGAGCAGTACTTC. Protein sequence: CASSLLDKTYEQYF.

This clonotype has just a few counts. The gene calls are TRBV20-1 and TRBJ2-2, with D perhaps matching TRBD2 (6 bases). The CDR3 spans 13 residues. Trimming took 3 bases from V and 8 from J, leaving 13 bases between them. The germline V gene has CDR1 DFQATT and CDR2 SNEGSKA (reference sequence). CDR3 residues: CSARESAGGELFF. The CDR3 nucleotides read TGCAGTGCTAGGGAAAGTGCGGGAGGGGAGCTGTTTTTT.

This clonotype was picked up a small number of times. The J gene is TRBJ1-6, the V gene TRBV21-1; TRBD1 is the table's D call, not checked against the DNA. TRBV21-1 is shown as a pseudogene. The CDR3 is 19 amino acids. Written as DNA, the CDR3 is TGTGCCAGCAGCAAAGCGCAGAGGGCGCTTGGCCCCTATAATTCACCCCTCCACTTT. Protein product: CASSKAQRALGPYNSPLHF.

This clonotype was counted only a few times. The gene calls are TRBV4-3 and TRBJ2-1; a weak D match, TRBD1 (5 bases). The CDR3 length is 13 residues. The V end lost 3 bases, the J end lost 5 bases, and 8 bases lay between the germline ends. Germline values: CDR1 LGHNA, CDR2 YSLEER. The CDR3 sequence: CASSQDNNNEQFF. CDR3 nucleotide sequence: TGCGCCAGCAGCCAGGACAACAACAATGAGCAGTTCTTC.

This clonotype was counted many times. V gene TRBV5-1 combines with J gene TRBJ1-1; tentative D call: TRBD1 (6 bases). The germline V and J ends were trimmed by 4 bases and 1 base, with 14 bases remaining between them. Germline assignment: CDR1 SGHRS and CDR2 YFSETQ. This CDR3 has 15 residues. CDR3 in DNA: TGCGCCAGCAGCGGGGGCTGGGGGGAGAACACTGAAGCTTTCTTT. It encodes CASSGGWGENTEAFF.

This clonotype has just a few counts. The chain carries TRBV9 and TRBJ2-1; TRBD2 agrees at 8 bases. The CDR3 has 16 amino acids. Trimming removed 0 bases from V and 7 bases from J; junction bases left unmatched: 9. The germline gives CDR1 SGDLS, CDR2 YYNGEE. The CDR3 spells CASSVVQRGSGNEQFF. CDR3 nucleotides: TGTGCCAGCAGCGTAGTTCAGCGGGGGTCGGGTAATGAGCAGTTCTTC.

The V and J genes are TRBV7-3 and TRBJ2-1, with a possible D match to TRBD2 (6 bases). The CDR3 loop spans 15 amino acids. Trimming stripped 5 bases from V and 14 bases from J, with 25 bases between. Germline V gives CDR1 SGHTA, CDR2 FQGTGA. The CDR3 coding sequence is TGTGCCAGCAGCCCGCAACCGGGACTCCCCCAGTCCGAGTTCTTC. The encoded protein is CASSPQPGLPQSEFF.